The entry that follows covers one T cell receptor (beta chain) sequence. What it binds is not known. This record comes from a study of Ad26.COV2.S vaccination and SARS-CoV-2 variants. Background on the study: The donor belonged to the COV1001 Ad26.COV2.S trial arm.

Treatment in this sample: around 19 received Ad26.COV2.S at low or high dose, single or two shots; about 5 received placebo; per-sample allocation not given. The investigators took samples on day 63 after the first vaccine or placebo injection. This Boston cohort included adults aged 18-55 years. Wuhan-strain spike was delivered by a replication-incompetent Ad26 vector. Produced via immunoSEQ multiplex PCR; TCRdb's table is partial and in-frame only. This sample has about 350,000 clones, with approximately 85% found just once. Study results and caveats: Responses of spike-specific T cells (both CD8+ and CD4+) reportedly showed substantial breadth after vaccination.

Germline CDR1 reads LNHDA; CDR2 reads SQIVND (reference sequence). J lost 5 bases, V lost 5 bases, and 6 bases had no gene match. CDR3 length: 13 amino acids. Material: peripheral blood, obtained in a trial of Ad26.COV2.S vaccine versus placebo. This TCR came from a person between 18 and 65 years old who received the Ad26.COV2.S COVID-19 vaccine or a placebo. The chain recombines TRBV19 with TRBJ2-7, with TRBD2 matching over 7 bases. The CDR3 DNA is TGTGCCAGTAGTCCTTTACGGGGGGACGAGCAGTACTTC. This sequence encodes CASSPLRGDEQYF.